This is a list of T cell receptor beta chains from one sample in a study of cytomegalovirus exposure and HLA in healthy donors. Using immunoSEQ multiplex PCR, the repertoire was profiled, and TCRdb retains in-frame clones only, with some absent. The repertoire holds approximately 73,000 clones, with 79% as singletons. The sample consisted of PBMCs. The receptors stem from a woman aged 40 to 50 in good health and CMV-seropositive. The CDR3 runs from the conserved cysteine through the conserved F or W. A D gene is named only where the DNA matches it firmly. Not all rows give a size; the values are once, few, many and, for expanded clones, a class.

d_call,clone_size,j_call,v_call,cdr3_nt,cdr3_aa
.,.,TRBJ2-7,TRBV30,TGTGCTGGAGTATCGGGGGCCTACGAGCAGTACTTC,CAGVSGAYEQYF
.,.,TRBJ2-6,TRBV30,TGTGCCTGGAGTGTAAGGGAGGTCCGGGCCCACGTCCTGACTTTC,CAWSVREVRAHVLTF
TRBD2,.,TRBJ2-3,TRBV6-8,TGTGCCAGCAGTTCTAGACTAGCTCGCCCCACAGATACGCAGTATTTT,CASSSRLARPTDTQYF
.,.,TRBJ2-3,TRBV4-2,TGTGCCAGCAGCCAAGCGGGGGTAAGCACAGATACGCAGTATTTT,CASSQAGVSTDTQYF
.,.,TRBJ2-7,TRBV6-1,TGTGCCAGCAGTGATCGGACAGCCTACGAGCAGTACTTC,CASSDRTAYEQYF
.,.,TRBJ1-2,TRBV7-9,TGTGCCAGCAGCCCGGACAGCGACTATGGCTACACCTTC,CASSPDSDYGYTF
.,.,TRBJ2-7,TRBV28,TGTGCCAGCAGTTTAGGCGACCAGTTTACTAAAAGCTCCTACGAGCAGTACTTC,CASSLGDQFTKSSYEQYF
.,.,TRBJ1-6,TRBV28,TGTGCCAGCAGTTTATGGTCAGGGCTCGGAAATTCACCCCTCCACTTT,CASSLWSGLGNSPLHF
TRBD1,.,TRBJ2-2,TRBV19,TGTGCCAGTAGTACCCGGGGGACAGGGGGAGGCACCGGGGAGCTGTTTTTT,CASSTRGTGGGTGELFF
TRBD1,.,TRBJ2-5,TRBV9,TGTGCCAGCAGCGTAGGGGACAGGGGGCGTCAGTACCAAGAGACCCAGTACTTC,CASSVGDRGRQYQETQYF
TRBD2,.,TRBJ2-4,TRBV6-1,TGTGCCAGCAGGGCGGGGAGGGGCAGGGAAAACATTCAGTACTTC,CASRAGRGRENIQYF
TRBD2,.,TRBJ2-7,TRBV15,TGTGCCACCAGCAGAGATGTTACTAGCGGGAGCCACGAGCAGTACTTC,CATSRDVTSGSHEQYF
.,.,TRBJ2-5,TRBV18,TGTGCCAGCTCATCAGGGATGGGTGCCTTAAAAGAGACCCAGTACTTC,CASSSGMGALKETQYF
.,.,TRBJ2-2,TRBV11-2,TGTGCCAGCAGCTTAATTGGGCAGACCGGGGAGCTGTTTTTT,CASSLIGQTGELFF
.,few,TRBJ2-1,TRBV6-1,TGTGCCAGCAGTGAGAGAGGGAACAATGAGCAGTTCTTC,CASSERGNNEQFF
TRBD1,.,TRBJ2-7,TRBV28,TGTGCCAGCAGTATCACCGGGACAGGGAGCTACGAGCAGTACTTC,CASSITGTGSYEQYF
.,.,TRBJ1-2,TRBV6-5,TGTGCCAGCAGTTACTCGAACAGGATATATGGCTACACCTTC,CASSYSNRIYGYTF
TRBD1,.,TRBJ1-1,TRBV27,TGTGCCAGCAGTTTATCGATGGATCCGGGGACAGGGGTTTCAGCTTTCTTT,CASSLSMDPGTGVSAFF
TRBD2,many,TRBJ2-1,TRBV6-5,TGTGCCAGCAGTTCAACCCTTCCTAGCGGGAGAAATGAGCAGTTCTTC,CASSSTLPSGRNEQFF
.,.,TRBJ2-7,TRBV15,TGTGCCACCAGCTACGAGGACAACTCCTACGAGCAGTACTTC,CATSYEDNSYEQYF
.,.,TRBJ2-3,TRBV20-1,TGCAGTCCCCGGGACACAGATACGCAGTATTTT,CSPRDTDTQYF
.,.,TRBJ2-5,TRBV7-9,TGTGCCAGCAGGGGCACAAACCAAGAGACCCAGTACTTC,CASRGTNQETQYF
.,.,TRBJ1-5,TRBV30,TGTGCCTGGACAGCGGGACACTTTAACAATCAGCCCCAGCATTTT,CAWTAGHFNNQPQHF
.,.,TRBJ1-3,TRBV29-1,TGCAGCGTTGAAGATCCCTCTAAAGGGGACACCATATATTTT,CSVEDPSKGDTIYF
.,.,TRBJ1-2,TRBV29-1,TGCAGCGCCCGAGGTGGCGGCTATGGCTACACCTTC,CSARGGGYGYTF
TRBD1,few,TRBJ1-4,TRBV4-1,TGCGCCAGCAGCATGATCCGGGACAGGGGCCGGTCTGAAAAACTGTTTTTT,CASSMIRDRGRSEKLFF
TRBD1,few,TRBJ2-7,TRBV7-8,TGTGCCAGCAGCGCGGACAGGAGGTCCTACGAGCAGTACTTC,CASSADRRSYEQYF
.,few,TRBJ2-3,TRBV5-1,TGCGCCAGCAGCTTCAGCGAGAGCACAGATACGCAGTATTTT,CASSFSESTDTQYF
TRBD1,.,TRBJ2-5,TRBV15,TGTGCCACCAGCAGAGTCGGACTGGGGACAGGGAGGGAGACCCAGTACTTC,CATSRVGLGTGRETQYF
.,.,TRBJ1-4,TRBV6-1,TGTGCCAGCGGAGGGGAGGCAGGGAGGGAAAAACTGTTTTTT,CASGGEAGREKLFF
.,.,TRBJ2-3,TRBV30,TGTGCCTGGAGTGCCCACAGGGCCACAGATACGCAGTATTTT,CAWSAHRATDTQYF
TRBD2,few,TRBJ2-5,TRBV5-4,TGTGCCAGCAGCTCGCCTAGCGGGGGGTGGGCAGAGACCCAGTACTTC,CASSSPSGGWAETQYF
TRBD1,.,TRBJ1-1,TRBV4-2,TGTGCCAGCAGCCAAGGGGGACAGGCGAACACTGAAGCTTTCTTT,CASSQGGQANTEAFF
.,.,TRBJ1-5,TRBV2,TGTGCCAGCGGACAGAAAGCTCGCAATCAGCCCCAGCATTTT,CASGQKARNQPQHF
.,.,TRBJ2-2,TRBV9,TGTGCCAGCAGCGTAGCTCGGGGTGCCGGGGAGCTGTTTTTT,CASSVARGAGELFF
TRBD2,.,TRBJ2-7,TRBV10-3,TGTGCCATCAGTGCGGCTAGCGGTTTCACAACCTACGAGCAGTACTTC,CAISAASGFTTYEQYF
TRBD1,.,TRBJ1-1,TRBV6-5,TGTGCCACCAATCGAAGGGGGCGAGACACTGAAGCTTTCTTT,CATNRRGRDTEAFF
.,.,TRBJ1-6,TRBV2,TGTGCCAGCAGTGTATCACCCCTCCACTTT,CASSVSPLHF
.,.,TRBJ1-1,TRBV25-1,TGTGCCAGCAGTGAATTCGGACAGCTCAAGCGAGCTTTCTTT,CASSEFGQLKRAFF
TRBD1,few,TRBJ2-7,TRBV28,TGTGCCATAAGACAGGGGGCTAACGAGCAGTACTTC,CAIRQGANEQYF
.,.,TRBJ2-7,TRBV28,TGTGCCAGCAGCTTCCCCGGTTACGAGCAGTACTTC,CASSFPGYEQYF